This is a list of T cell receptor beta chains from one sample in a study of blood T cell repertoires in COVID-19. Profiling relied on immunoSEQ multiplex PCR, and the TCRdb table lists in-frame clones only, not all of them. Here the sample spans about 250,000 clones, more than 75% being singletons. The sequencing sample was made of peripheral blood. The receptors stem from an elderly woman with COVID-19, enrolled during active disease. Each CDR3 is given with its conserved first and last residue. A D gene is named only where the DNA matches it firmly. Only some rows state a clone size, as once, few, many or a class for expanded clones.

j_call | d_call | v_call | clone_size | cdr3_aa | cdr3_nt
TRBJ2-5 | TRBD2 | TRBV3-1/TRBV3-2 | NA | CASRPSGGLETQYF | TGTGCCAGCAGACCTAGCGGGGGGCTGGAGACCCAGTACTTC
TRBJ1-5 | NA | TRBV2 | NA | CASSAGFLVNQPQHF | TGTGCCAGCAGTGCGGGGTTCTTGGTCAATCAGCCCCAGCATTTT
TRBJ1-4 | TRBD1 | TRBV7-9 | once | CASSLGQGASNEKLFF | TGTGCCAGCAGCTTAGGGCAGGGGGCGTCTAATGAAAAACTGTTTTTT
TRBJ1-4 | NA | TRBV4-1 | NA | CASSQGGWSDDEKLFF | TGCGCCAGCAGCCAAGGAGGTTGGAGTGACGATGAAAAACTGTTTTTT
TRBJ1-2 | TRBD1 | TRBV2 | NA | CASSGSTGRYGYTF | TGTGCCAGCAGTGGTTCGACAGGGCGGTATGGCTACACCTTC
TRBJ1-2 | NA | TRBV11-2 | NA | CASLAQRQASGYTF | TGTGCCAGCCTTGCCCAGCGACAGGCCAGTGGCTACACCTTC
TRBJ2-2 | TRBD1 | TRBV18 | NA | CASSSRQGDTGELFF | TGTGCCAGCTCATCAAGACAGGGAGACACCGGGGAGCTGTTTTTT
TRBJ2-3 | TRBD2 | TRBV7-7 | NA | CASSLDGGRGDTQYF | TGTGCCAGCAGCTTAGACGGGGGGAGAGGGGATACGCAGTATTTT
TRBJ1-2 | NA | TRBV5-1 | NA | CASTGPSNKVRGYGYTF | TGCGCCAGCACCGGTCCGTCGAATAAGGTTAGGGGCTATGGCTACACCTTC
TRBJ2-3 | TRBD1 | TRBV19 | NA | CAAGTGVLGFPDTQYF | TGTGCTGCCGGGACAGGGGTTTTAGGGTTCCCAGATACGCAGTATTTT
TRBJ2-1 | NA | TRBV6-4 | NA | CASSSGGGSYNEQFF | TGTGCCAGCAGTTCGGGGGGCGGCTCCTACAATGAGCAGTTCTTC
TRBJ2-1 | NA | TRBV14 | NA | CASSRTELYNEQFF | TGTGCCAGCAGCCGTACAGAACTGTACAATGAGCAGTTCTTC
TRBJ2-3 | TRBD1 | TRBV15 | many | CATSRVRQGATDTQYF | TGTGCCACCAGCAGAGTCCGACAGGGGGCCACAGATACGCAGTATTTT
TRBJ1-1 | NA | TRBV9 | NA | CASSVVGEMNTEAFF | TGTGCCAGCAGCGTAGTTGGAGAGATGAACACTGAAGCTTTCTTT
TRBJ1-2 | TRBD1 | TRBV5-1 | NA | CASSLSSAGGSGYTF | TGCGCCAGCAGCCTAAGCAGTGCAGGGGGCTCTGGCTACACCTTC
TRBJ1-3 | NA | TRBV6-5 | NA | CASSYDPTVNGNTIYF | TGTGCCAGCAGTTACGACCCGACAGTCAACGGAAACACCATATATTTT
TRBJ1-1 | NA | TRBV6-5 | NA | CASRRPTGNTEAFF | TGTGCCAGCAGGCGACCTACAGGGAACACTGAAGCTTTCTTT
TRBJ1-5 | NA | TRBV5-4 | NA | CASSFGGNSNQPQHF | TGTGCCAGCAGCTTTGGGGGGAATAGCAATCAGCCCCAGCATTTT
TRBJ1-6 | TRBD1 | TRBV19 | NA | CASSPQGWNSPLHF | TGTGCCAGTAGTCCACAGGGGTGGAATTCACCCCTCCACTTT
TRBJ1-5 | NA | TRBV29-1 | NA | CSVKNREPGQPQHF | TGCAGCGTGAAGAACAGGGAGCCGGGTCAGCCCCAGCATTTT
TRBJ1-1 | TRBD1 | TRBV7-8 | few | CASSPGTGSWAFF | TGTGCCAGCAGCCCAGGGACAGGGAGTTGGGCTTTCTTT
TRBJ2-3 | NA | TRBV9 | NA | CASSAVGGADTQYF | TGTGCCAGCAGCGCTGTTGGGGGGGCGGATACGCAGTATTTT
TRBJ2-1 | NA | TRBV29-1 | NA | CSVPPDGIVSYNEQFF | TGCAGCGTGCCCCCTGACGGGATCGTATCTTACAATGAGCAGTTCTTC
TRBJ2-5 | TRBD2 | TRBV5-4 | NA | CASSSSGASQETQYF | TGTGCCAGCAGCTCCAGCGGGGCCAGCCAAGAGACCCAGTACTTC
TRBJ1-4 | NA | TRBV5-4 | NA | CASSLGGGNEKLFF | TGTGCCAGCAGCCTGGGGGGAGGCAATGAAAAACTGTTTTTT
TRBJ1-6 | TRBD1 | TRBV28 | NA | CASSLRQGARNSPLHF | TGTGCCAGCAGTTTAAGGCAGGGGGCGAGAAATTCACCCCTCCACTTT
TRBJ2-1 | NA | TRBV5-1 | NA | CASSLEGNSYNEQFF | TGCGCCAGCAGCTTGGAGGGGAACTCCTACAATGAGCAGTTCTTC
TRBJ1-2 | TRBD1 | TRBV5-1 | NA | CASSPGQAMGYTF | TGCGCCAGCAGCCCGGGACAGGCTATGGGCTACACCTTC
TRBJ1-6 | TRBD1 | TRBV9 | few | CASSVSWDRGNSPLHF | TGTGCCAGCAGCGTTTCTTGGGACAGGGGAAATTCACCCCTCCACTTT
TRBJ1-2 | NA | TRBV5-8 | NA | CASRKADRYTF | TGTGCCAGCAGGAAGGCGGATCGCTACACCTTC
TRBJ1-6 | NA | TRBV9 | once | CASSIEDRSSYNSPLHF | TGTGCCAGCAGCATAGAGGACAGATCCTCCTATAATTCACCCCTCCACTTT
TRBJ1-1 | NA | TRBV20-1 | NA | CSARAQVGAFF | TGCAGTGCTAGAGCGCAGGTAGGAGCTTTCTTT
TRBJ2-5 | NA | TRBV10-3 | NA | CAISEGGVETQYF | TGTGCCATCAGTGAAGGCGGGGTAGAGACCCAGTACTTC
TRBJ1-1 | NA | TRBV6-5 | NA | CASSEAGTMNTEAFF | TGTGCCAGCTCCGAGGCGGGAACTATGAACACTGAAGCTTTCTTT
TRBJ1-5 | NA | TRBV18 | once | CASSLARDQPQHF | TGTGCCAGCTCACTGGCTCGGGATCAGCCCCAGCATTTT
TRBJ2-1 | TRBD1 | TRBV11-2 | NA | CASSLTGTEYNEQFF | TGTGCCAGCAGCCTAACCGGGACAGAGTACAATGAGCAGTTCTTC
TRBJ1-2 | TRBD1 | TRBV13 | NA | CASSKPDRGRGYGYTF | TGTGCCAGCAGCAAACCGGACAGGGGAAGAGGCTATGGCTACACCTTC
TRBJ2-3 | NA | TRBV7-2 | once | CASRLTGTDTQYF | TGTGCCAGCAGACTAACAGGGACAGATACGCAGTATTTT
TRBJ1-1 | NA | TRBV4-1 | once | CASSQFLSGNTEAFF | TGCGCCAGCAGCCAATTCTTGTCGGGGAACACTGAAGCTTTCTTT
TRBJ2-7 | TRBD1 | TRBV7-2 | NA | CASSLVGQGYEQYF | TGTGCCAGCAGCTTAGTCGGACAGGGATACGAGCAGTACTTC
TRBJ1-5 | NA | TRBV10-3 | NA | CAISDSGQPQHF | TGTGCCATCAGTGATTCGGGGCAGCCCCAGCATTTT
TRBJ2-1 | NA | TRBV30 | NA | CAWSVTGTYNEQFF | TGTGCCTGGAGTGTAACGGGGACCTACAATGAGCAGTTCTTC
TRBJ1-3 | NA | TRBV11-2 | NA | CASSPSSGNTIYF | TGTGCCAGCAGCCCCTCCTCTGGAAACACCATATATTTT